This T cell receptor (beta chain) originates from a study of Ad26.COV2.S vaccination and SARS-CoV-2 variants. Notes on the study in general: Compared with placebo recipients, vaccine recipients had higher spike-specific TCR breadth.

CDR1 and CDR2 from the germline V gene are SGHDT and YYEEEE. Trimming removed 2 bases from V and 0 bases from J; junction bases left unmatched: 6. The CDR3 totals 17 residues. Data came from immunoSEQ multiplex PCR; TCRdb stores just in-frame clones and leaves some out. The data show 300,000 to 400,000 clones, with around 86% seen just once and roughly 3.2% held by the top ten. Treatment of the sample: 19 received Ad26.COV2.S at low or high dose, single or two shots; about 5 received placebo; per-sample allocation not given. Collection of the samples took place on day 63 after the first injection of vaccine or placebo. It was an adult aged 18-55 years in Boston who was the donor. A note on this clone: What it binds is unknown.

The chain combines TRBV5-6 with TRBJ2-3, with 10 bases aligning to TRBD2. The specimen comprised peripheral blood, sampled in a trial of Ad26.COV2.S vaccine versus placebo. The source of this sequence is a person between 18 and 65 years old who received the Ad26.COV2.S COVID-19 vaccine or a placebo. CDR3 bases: TGTGCCAGCAGCTTTCTAGCGGGGGCCATTAGCACAGATACGCAGTATTTT. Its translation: CASSFLAGAISTDTQYF.